The present T cell receptor beta chain was sequenced within a study of OX40 agonist ivuxolimab in advanced cancers. Broader study findings: Among the lowest peripheral clonal expansion occurred in 0.1-3.0 mg/kg partial responders.

Concerning this clone itself: Its cognate antigen is unknown.

Samples of blood were obtained at baseline, on cycle 4 day 1, and on cycle 7 day 1. Trimming took off 7 bases at V and 2 bases at J, with 12 bases between the two ends. This CDR3 region has 13 residues. Germline V gene data show CDR1 as MNHEY and CDR2 as SVGAGI. Sequenced by immunoSEQ multiplex PCR; TCRdb stores in-frame clones only, minus some. The data show roughly 68,000 clones, about nine tenths seen once. The gene calls are TRBV6-5 and TRBJ2-7, with a tentative D call TRBD2 (5 bases). Sequences were derived from CD4+ or CD8+ T cells sorted from blood, sampled in a trial of the OX40 agonist ivuxolimab. The TCR sequence derives from an adult with an advanced solid tumor such as melanoma, head and neck, liver or kidney cancer. CDR3 sequence (DNA): TGTGCCAGCACCTTTCCCGGGGCCTACGAGCAGTACTTC. This translates into CASTFPGAYEQYF.